Presented here are 23 T cell receptor beta chains from one specimen sequenced in a study of blood T cell repertoires in COVID-19. Assay used: immunoSEQ multiplex PCR; TCRdb lists only in-frame clones, some missing. Altogether over 250,000 clones are present, about 92% being singletons, with the ten largest covering around 2.7%. The sequencing input was PBMCs or T cells enriched from blood (not recorded which). The receptors come from a man aged 55 to 69 who had recovered from COVID-19.

The chain uses TRBV5-1 and TRBJ2-7; D possibly corresponds to TRBD2 (7 bases). The CDR3 is 16 residues long. CDR1 and CDR2 (germline): SGHRS, YFSETQ. V lost 4 bases and J 7 bases, leaving 24 bases between the germline ends. The DNA of the CDR3 is TGCGCCAGCAGCCCGTTGGGGAGCGGGACAAGAACTGAGCAGTACTTC. This codes for CASSPLGSGTRTEQYF.

The chain recombines TRBV6-1 with TRBJ2-7; TRBD1 agrees at 12 bases. The V gene end was trimmed by 3 bases and the J gene end by 7 bases; junction bases not matched to a gene: 7. This CDR3 comprises 15 residues. Germline CDR1 and CDR2: MNHNS and SASEGT. CDR3 sequence reads: CASSDWGQGAEEQYF. The CDR3 region has the DNA TGTGCCAGCAGTGATTGGGGACAGGGGGCAGAGGAGCAGTACTTC.

This clone was counted a single time. The chain combines TRBV9 with TRBJ2-1; D perhaps matches TRBD2 (6 bases). Trimming shortened V by 3 bases and J by 9 bases, and 16 bases separated the two germline ends. The CDR3 is 14 amino acids. Per germline, CDR1 SGDLS and CDR2 YYNGEE. The CDR3 is CASSGGTGVGEQFF. In nucleotides, the CDR3 is TGTGCCAGCAGCGGCGGCACGGGAGTGGGTGAGCAGTTCTTC.

The CDR3 DNA follows: TGTGCCAGCGGTAGCGGGGGGGCCTCGTTGGAGACCCAGTACTTC. Translation: CASGSGGASLETQYF. V gene TRBV9 combines with J gene TRBJ2-5; 11 bases are a match to TRBD2. There are 15 residues in the CDR3. J gave up 5 bases and V 7 bases, and 10 bases lay outside the gene matches. Germline V gene sequence: CDR1 SGDLS, CDR2 YYNGEE.

The chain couples TRBV29-1 to TRBJ2-1, with D hard to call. Trimming pared 4 bases from V and 4 bases from J, leaving 20 bases between. There are 16 residues in the CDR3. In germline, CDR1 is SQVTM, CDR2 ANQGSEA. CDR3 DNA sequence: TGCAGCGTTGCCCCCGGATCGGGTACTCATTACAATGAGCAGTTCTTC. As protein: CSVAPGSGTHYNEQFF.

CDR3 sequence: CASSITSGGTQYF. The CDR3, as DNA: TGCGCCAGCAGCATTACTAGCGGGGGTACGCAGTATTTT. The chain recombines TRBV5-1 with TRBJ2-3; TRBD2 agrees at 11 bases. CDR1 is SGHRS and CDR2 is YFSETQ in the germline V gene. This CDR3 has 13 residues. Losses at the gene ends were 4 bases for V and 8 bases for J; bases not matched to a gene: 3.

The J gene is TRBJ2-1, the V gene TRBV30; D is ambiguous. CDR3 length: 13 residues. CDR1 is GTSNPN, CDR2 SVGIG, per germline (reference sequence). V dropped 5 bases and J dropped 4 bases, with 12 bases sitting between them. The CDR3 DNA reads as TGTGCCTGGTCCCTAGATATTTACAATGAGCAGTTCTTC. Translation: CAWSLDIYNEQFF.

The CDR3 bases are TGTGCCAGCAGCGTAGGAGGCCAAGTGTGGTCTGGCTACACCTTC. This translates into CASSVGGQVWSGYTF. The chain couples TRBV9 to TRBJ1-2, with D unclear. Germline V gene data show CDR1 as SGDLS and CDR2 as YYNGEE. The CDR3 sequence is 15 residues long. Trimming cost V 0 bases and J 7 bases, with 16 bases left between them.

The rearrangement links TRBV21-1 to TRBJ1-2; the tabulated D call, TRBD1, remains unverified against the DNA. TRBV21-1 is assigned pseudogene status. The CDR3 runs 16 residues. The CDR3 DNA reads TGTGCCAGCAGCAAAGATGGAACAGCTGTTAACTATGGCTACACCTTC. Translating gives CASSKDGTAVNYGYTF.

The chain links TRBV5-1 to TRBJ1-2; 9 nucleotides agree with TRBD1. CDR1 and CDR2 (germline): SGHRS, YFSETQ. J was trimmed by 3 bases and V by 7 bases; bases with no gene match: 7. The CDR3 loop spans 14 amino acids. Written as DNA, the CDR3 is TGCGCCAGCGGACAGGGGCAAAGTTACTATGGCTACACCTTC. This encodes CASGQGQSYYGYTF.

This rearrangement joins TRBV7-9 to TRBJ1-2; 7 nucleotides align to TRBD1. The germline CDR1 and CDR2 sequences are SEHNR and FQNEAQ (reference sequence). Trimming removed 3 bases from V and 4 bases from J; junction bases left unmatched: 8. The CDR3 covers 15 residues. CDR3 bases: TGTGCCAGCAGCTTTCCACAGGGGATGCTCTATGGCTACACCTTC. Protein product: CASSFPQGMLYGYTF.

This sequence joins TRBV6-2 or TRBV6-3 and TRBJ2-2, with 7 bases fitting TRBD2. Germline values: CDR1 MNHEY, CDR2 SVGEGT. CDR3 length: 17 residues. V shed 6 bases, J shed 1 base, and the junction held 11 bases outside the gene matches. CDR3 sequence reads: CASSPGGSPENTGELFF. As DNA, the CDR3 is TGTGCCAGCAGCCCCGGGGGGAGCCCGGAGAACACCGGGGAGCTGTTTTTT.

The chain is built from TRBV18 and TRBJ1-2; TRBD1 is a possible D gene (5 bases). Per the germline V gene, CDR1 is KGHSH and CDR2 is LQKENI. This CDR3 spans 15 amino acids. Trimming shortened V by 2 bases and J by 8 bases, and 18 bases separated the two germline ends. CDR3 sequence: CASSPIGVTVEGYTF. CDR3 sequence (DNA): TGTGCCAGCTCACCAATTGGAGTGACAGTGGAGGGCTACACCTTC.

The chain uses TRBV7-2 and TRBJ1-1, with D uncertain. This CDR3 comprises 13 residues. Germline CDR1 reads SGHTA; CDR2 reads FQGNSA. V dropped 1 base and J dropped 6 bases, with 9 bases sitting between them. CDR3 in amino acids: CASSLVNTPEAFF. The DNA for the CDR3 is TGTGCCAGCAGCTTAGTTAATACTCCTGAAGCTTTCTTT.

The V and J genes are TRBV6-5 and TRBJ2-1; TRBD2 might be the D (5 bases). CDR1 and CDR2 from the germline V gene are MNHEY and SVGAGI. V dropped 5 bases and J dropped 9 bases, with 8 bases sitting between them. The CDR3 has 11 amino acids. The chain's CDR3 is CASSPGFEQFF. The CDR3, as DNA: TGTGCCAGCAGTCCGGGGTTTGAGCAGTTCTTC.

The chain has TRBV12-3 or TRBV12-4 and TRBJ2-2; D is unclear. Trimming took 6 bases from V and 5 from J, leaving 7 bases between them. The CDR3 consists of 12 residues. CDR3 bases: TGTGCCAGCAGGTACCGGACCGGGGAGCTGTTTTTT. This encodes CASRYRTGELFF.

This clone was recorded only once. The chain is built from TRBV5-1 and TRBJ2-1; D is ambiguous. The CDR3 consists of 14 residues. Per the germline V gene, CDR1 is SGHRS and CDR2 is YFSETQ. V was trimmed by 0 bases and J by 4 bases, leaving 8 bases between them. The CDR3 here is CASSLGERYNEQFF. In nucleotides, the CDR3 is TGCGCCAGCAGCTTGGGCGAGAGGTACAATGAGCAGTTCTTC. The full variable domain, with the rest looked up from reference TRBV5-1 and TRBJ2-1, is KAGVTQTPRYLIKTRGQQVTLSCSPISGHRSVSWYQQTPGQGLQFLFEYFSETQRNKGNFPGRFSGRQFSNSRSEMNVSTLELGDSALYLCASSLGERYNEQFFGPGTRLTVL.

J is TRBJ2-7 and V is TRBV29-1; the match to TRBD1 covers 7 bases. V dropped 4 bases and J dropped 3; count of bases not matched to a gene: 15. Germline-derived CDR1 and CDR2 are SQVTM and ANQGSEA. This CDR3 contains 16 residues. The CDR3 reads CSVGQHRTGAVYEQYF. In DNA form, the CDR3 reads TGCAGCGTTGGGCAACACCGGACAGGAGCCGTCTACGAGCAGTACTTC.

This chain uses TRBV6-5 with TRBJ2-1; D possibly corresponds to TRBD2 (6 bases). CDR1 MNHEY and CDR2 SVGAGI come from the germline V gene. V was clipped by 6 bases and J by 6 bases, with 15 bases between them. This CDR3 is 14 amino acids long. For the CDR3, the DNA is TGTGCCAGCAGAGACTCACTAGCAAGCAATGAGCAGTTCTTC. Its translation: CASRDSLASNEQFF.

This rearrangement joins TRBV9 to TRBJ1-2; 7 positions agree with TRBD1. CDR1 is SGDLS, CDR2 YYNGEE, per germline. The trim removed 4 bases at V and 6 bases at J, leaving 6 bases unmatched. This CDR3 is built from 13 residues. CDR3 sequence (DNA): TGTGCCAGCAGCCCGGGACAGCTAAATGGCTACACCTTC. Encoded protein: CASSPGQLNGYTF.

The genes are TRBV5-1 and TRBJ2-1, with 7 bases that match TRBD1. Per germline, CDR1 SGHRS and CDR2 YFSETQ. The CDR3 runs 15 residues. The V segment lost 4 bases and the J segment 3 bases; nucleotides outside the gene matches: 7. The CDR3 loop is CASSPTGRSYNEQFF. The CDR3 DNA follows: TGCGCCAGCAGCCCGACAGGGAGAAGCTACAATGAGCAGTTCTTC.

This clone was recorded only once. J is TRBJ1-1 and V is TRBV7-9, with D perhaps TRBD1 (6 bases). Trimming pared 6 bases from V and 0 bases from J, leaving 11 bases between. The CDR3 covers 14 residues. Germline V gene sequence: CDR1 SEHNR, CDR2 FQNEAQ (reference sequence). CDR3 nucleotides: TGTGCCAGCAGGTTGGGGGCCGTGAACACTGAAGCTTTCTTT. Its translation: CASRLGAVNTEAFF.

V and J are TRBV5-4 and TRBJ1-2; D not certain. The V end was cut by 0 bases, the J end by 7 bases, with 10 bases between. The CDR3 contains 13 residues. Per germline, CDR1 SGHNT and CDR2 YYREEE (reference sequence). CDR3 loop: CASSLGALIGYTF. The CDR3 DNA is TGTGCCAGCAGCTTGGGGGCGCTGATTGGCTACACCTTC.